The rows below give T cell receptor beta chains drawn from one sample of a study of read filtering for tumor transcriptome and immune sequencing. MiXCR was run by TCRdb on the reads, yielding one entry per CDR3 protein. The sample records more than 30,000 distinct CDR3 sequences, around 15% being singletons. The sample taken for sequencing was a population of CD138-negative cells sorted from bone marrow. These receptors were collected from a donor at least 40 years old with multiple myeloma. Both conserved end residues are part of each CDR3. D genes are given only for firm matches. The size of a clone is reported for some rows only, either as once, few or many, or as a class for expanded clones.

D | J | V | length | size | DNA | CDR3
NA | TRBJ1-1 | TRBV21-1 | 17 | many | TGTGCCAGCAGCAGAAGGGACAGGGGGCGGACTAACACTGAAGCTTTCTTT | CASSRRDRGRTNTEAFF
NA | TRBJ1-1 | TRBV6-5 | 15 | many | TGTGCCAGCAGCTCGGTAGGGAAACAAACACTGGAAGCTTTCTTT | CASSSVGKQTLEAFF
TRBD2 | TRBJ2-3 | TRBV20-1 | 15 | many | TGCAGTGCTATCGTACTAGCGGGAGTTTTTGATACGCAGTATTTT | CSAIVLAGVFDTQYF
NA | TRBJ2-7 | TRBV20-1 | 13 | many | TGCAGTGCTGCGAAGTCCGGGGGCTACGAGCAGTACTTC | CSAAKSGGYEQYF
NA | TRBJ2-7 | TRBV29-1 | 14 | NA | TGCAGCGTTGAATTCGGTAGCGGTTCCTACGAGCAGTACTTC | CSVEFGSGSYEQYF
NA | TRBJ1-5 | TRBV20-1 | 14 | many | TGCAGTGCTAGTCGGGGGGCCCCTAATCAGCCCCAGCATTTT | CSASRGAPNQPQHF
NA | TRBJ1-5 | TRBV15 | 15 | many | TGTGCCACCAGCAGATCGGAGACATACAATCAGCCCCAGCATTTT | CATSRSETYNQPQHF
NA | TRBJ2-7 | TRBV19 | 14 | many | TGTGCCAGTAGTATAGACAGGGAGTACTACGAGCAGTACTTC | CASSIDREYYEQYF
TRBD2 | TRBJ2-5 | TRBV20-1 | 14 | NA | TGCAGTGCTAGTCCCGTGACTAGCGGAGAGACCCAGTACTTC | CSASPVTSGETQYF
NA | TRBJ2-5 | TRBV7-9 | 13 | many | TGTGCCAGCAGCTCGGCTGGCCAAGAGACCCAGTACTTC | CASSSAGQETQYF
NA | TRBJ1-4 | TRBV2 | 14 | many | TGTGCCAGCAGTCGGGCAAGGGGAAATGAAAAACTGTTTTTT | CASSRARGNEKLFF
TRBD1 | TRBJ2-1 | TRBV29-1 | 13 | many | TGCAGCGCAGGGGGACAGGTTAACAATGAGCAGTTCTTC | CSAGGQVNNEQFF
NA | TRBJ2-5 | TRBV10-3 | 13 | NA | TGTGCCATCACCCCAGGGAGTGGGGAGACCCAGTACTTC | CAITPGSGETQYF
TRBD1 | TRBJ1-5 | TRBV10-3 | 14 | many | TGTGCCATCAGTCCGGACAGGGTCAATCAGCCCCAGCATTTT | CAISPDRVNQPQHF
NA | TRBJ1-1 | TRBV7-9 | 12 | many | TGTGCCAGCAGCTTAGTAGGCATGGAAGCTTTCTTT | CASSLVGMEAFF
NA | TRBJ2-5 | TRBV7-3 | 16 | many | TGTGCCAGCAGCTTTACTGGATCGTCAAAACAAGAGACCCAGTACTTC | CASSFTGSSKQETQYF
TRBD1 | TRBJ2-3 | TRBV5-1 | 15 | many | TGCGCCAGCAGCCTGACAGGGGATGGCGCAGATACGCAGTATTTT | CASSLTGDGADTQYF
NA | TRBJ2-1 | TRBV3-1 | 14 | many | TGTGCCAGCAGCCGCCAGCCTGGGGGCAATGAGCAGTTCTTC | CASSRQPGGNEQFF
TRBD1 | TRBJ1-1 | TRBV20-1 | 17 | many | TGCAGTGCTAGCGGGACAGGAGGAACCTTGGCTAACACTGAAGCTTTCTTT | CSASGTGGTLANTEAFF
TRBD1 | TRBJ1-4 | TRBV5-1 | 16 | many | TGCGCCAGCAGAACCGGGACAGGGTTCACTAATGAAAAACTGTTTTTT | CASRTGTGFTNEKLFF